This TCR beta chain was captured by sequencing in a study of blood T cell repertoires in COVID-19. The germline V gene has CDR1 SNHLY and CDR2 FYNNEI. V was clipped by 7 bases and J by 7 bases, with 14 bases between them. The length of the CDR3 is 12 residues. Using immunoSEQ multiplex PCR, the repertoire was profiled, and TCRdb retains in-frame clones only, with some absent. The table lists about 110,000 clones, approximately 79% of them singletons, with around 15% in the top ten. The V gene is TRBV2, the J gene TRBJ2-7, with a possible D match to TRBD2 (6 bases). Sequencing was performed on peripheral blood. The origin of this receptor is a woman of 80 years or more with active or convalescent COVID-19. The CDR3 coding sequence is TGTGCCAGCACGGGGTCAGGAGGGGAGCAGTACTTC. It encodes CASTGSGGEQYF.